The 18 T cell receptor beta chains below come from one sample, sequenced in a study of blood T cell repertoires in COVID-19. Assay used: immunoSEQ multiplex PCR; TCRdb lists only in-frame clones, some missing. The table includes a few hundred thousand clones, approximately 89% detected once. The source material was PBMCs or T cells enriched from blood (not recorded which). The receptor set was obtained from a man aged 35 to 55 in a cohort exposed to, infected with or recovered from COVID-19 (not recorded which).

J is TRBJ1-6 and V is TRBV6-5; 10 bases line up with TRBD1. Germline assignment: CDR1 MNHEY and CDR2 SVGAGI. CDR3 length: 15 amino acids. The trim removed 6 bases at V and 6 bases at J, leaving 5 bases unmatched. CDR3 nucleotide sequence: TGTGCCAGCAGCTGGGACAGGGGCGGTAATTCACCCCTCCACTTT. It encodes CASSWDRGGNSPLHF.

The chain links TRBV30 to TRBJ1-4, with TRBD1 identical over 7 bases. The CDR3 totals 13 residues. CDR1 and CDR2 (germline): GTSNPN, SVGIG (reference sequence). V lost 4 bases and J lost 6; bases outside the gene matches: 5. The chain's CDR3 is CAWTGTEDEKLFF. In DNA form, the CDR3 reads TGTGCCTGGACTGGGACAGAGGATGAAAAACTGTTTTTT. The full variable domain, in which reference TRBV30 and TRBJ1-4 provide the parts outside the CDR3, is SQTIHQWPATLVQPVGSPLSLECTVEGTSNPNLYWYRQAAGRGLQLLFYSVGIGQISSEVPQNLSASRPQDRQFILSSKKLLLSDSGFYLCAWTGTEDEKLFFGSGTQLSVL.

V gene TRBV19 combines with J gene TRBJ2-7; D perhaps matches TRBD1 (5 bases). V lost 5 bases to trimming and J lost 0 bases, with 8 bases between them. The CDR3 contains 13 residues. CDR1 is LNHDA, CDR2 SQIVND, per germline (reference sequence). The CDR3 spells CASSAQGSYEQYF. As DNA, the CDR3 is TGTGCCAGTAGTGCTCAGGGCTCCTACGAGCAGTACTTC.

The V and J genes are TRBV2 and TRBJ2-2; 9 nucleotides line up with TRBD2. The CDR3 spans 16 residues. J gave up 0 bases and V 4 bases, and 3 bases lay outside the gene matches. Germline lookup yields CDR1 SNHLY and CDR2 FYNNEI. CDR3 sequence: CASSGLAGPNTGELFF. Here the CDR3 DNA reads TGTGCCAGCAGTGGTCTAGCGGGGCCGAACACCGGGGAGCTGTTTTTT.

This chain links TRBV3-1 (or the pseudogene TRBV3-2) with TRBJ1-5; the D gene is possibly TRBD1 (6 bases). Germline V gives CDR1 LGHDT, CDR2 YNNKEL (reference sequence). Trimming took off 0 bases at V and 1 base at J, with 13 bases between the two ends. The CDR3 is 17 amino acids. The CDR3: CASSQDTPTGSNQPQHF. As DNA, the CDR3 is TGTGCCAGCAGCCAAGATACCCCGACAGGAAGCAATCAGCCCCAGCATTTT.

V is TRBV7-9 and J is TRBJ2-7; weak D call: TRBD1 (7 bases). Germline V gene data show CDR1 as SEHNR and CDR2 as FQNEAQ (reference sequence). The V end was cut by 5 bases, the J end by 5 bases, with 10 bases between. This CDR3 is 12 amino acids long. CDR3 region: CASSQGGNEQYF. CDR3 in DNA: TGTGCCAGCAGCCAGGGGGGTAACGAGCAGTACTTC.

CDR3 amino acids: CASSDPGQSSYNEQFF. The CDR3 DNA is TGTGCCAGCAGTGACCCCGGACAGAGCTCCTACAATGAGCAGTTCTTC. The chain recombines TRBV6-4 with TRBJ2-1, with D possibly TRBD1 on 6 matching bases. Trimming cost V 2 bases and J 0 bases, with 11 bases left between them. Looked up from germline, CDR1 is MRHNA and CDR2 is SNTAGT. The CDR3 consists of 16 residues.

The rearrangement joins TRBV7-9 to TRBJ2-7; D is perhaps TRBD1 (5 bases). This CDR3 contains 11 residues. The V end lost 5 bases, the J end lost 8 bases, and 10 bases lay between the germline ends. Germline V gene sequence: CDR1 SEHNR, CDR2 FQNEAQ (reference sequence). CDR3 region: CASSPGQKQYF. CDR3 nucleotide sequence: TGTGCCAGCAGCCCTGGACAAAAGCAGTACTTC.

This chain uses TRBV11-2 with TRBJ1-2, with D hard to call. Germline CDR1 and CDR2: SGHAT and FQNNGV. Trimming shortened V by 1 base and J by 8 bases, and 11 bases separated the two germline ends. The CDR3 consists of 13 residues. In DNA, the CDR3 is TGTGCCAGCAGCTTAGTGAACGTGCAGGGCTACACCTTC. This codes for CASSLVNVQGYTF.

This clone came up once. The chain joins TRBV18 to TRBJ1-2; TRBD1 matches 8 bases. The CDR3 is made up of 12 amino acids. Unmatched junction bases numbered 3, after V lost 4 bases and J lost 8 bases. Germline V gives CDR1 KGHSH, CDR2 LQKENI. The CDR3 protein is CASSRDRFGYTF. The CDR3 DNA reads TGTGCCAGCTCACGGGACAGGTTCGGCTACACCTTC.

The chain employs TRBV9 and TRBJ2-3; 10 bases map to TRBD2. This CDR3 is 15 amino acids long. CDR1 and CDR2 (germline): SGDLS, YYNGEE. After removal of 3 bases from V and 1 base from J, the junction contained 2 bases not matched to a gene. CDR3 sequence: CASSAAGGGTDTQYF. The CDR3 bases are TGTGCCAGCAGCGCAGCGGGAGGGGGCACAGATACGCAGTATTTT.

The rearrangement links TRBV4-2 to TRBJ2-1, with TRBD2 as a possible D gene (6 bases). V was clipped by 1 base and J by 3 bases, with 10 bases between them. The CDR3 runs to 15 residues. Germline CDR1 reads LGHNA; CDR2 reads YNFKEQ. The CDR3 reads CASSQGGTYYNEQFF. In DNA, the CDR3 is TGTGCCAGCAGCCAAGGCGGGACCTACTACAATGAGCAGTTCTTC.

About this clone: Within the sample, other DNA sequences also encode this same CDR3. CDR3 DNA sequence: TGTGCCACCAGCAGAGATCGTGGCAGAAATTCACCCCTCCACTTT. Residues: CATSRDRGRNSPLHF. The rearrangement uses TRBV15 and TRBJ1-6; no firm D call. V dropped 0 bases and J dropped 7 bases, with 10 bases sitting between them. Germline lookup yields CDR1 LNHNV and CDR2 YYDKDF (reference sequence). CDR3 length equals 15 residues. The complete variable domain, with remaining parts taken from reference TRBV15 and TRBJ1-6, reads DAMVIQNPRYQVTQFGKPVTLSCSQTLNHNVMYWYQQKSSQAPKLLFHYYDKDFNNEADTPDNFQSRRPNTSFCFLDIRSPGLGDTAMYLCATSRDRGRNSPLHFGNGTRLTVT.

V and J are TRBV5-1 and TRBJ2-1; TRBD1 aligns across 9 bases. Trimming at V came to 3 bases and at J to 4 bases, leaving 5 bases not matched to a gene. Germline CDR1 is SGHRS and CDR2 is YFSETQ. The CDR3 loop spans 15 amino acids. This CDR3 reads CASSSDRGRYNEQFF. Written as DNA, the CDR3 is TGCGCCAGCAGCTCTGACAGGGGGAGGTACAATGAGCAGTTCTTC.

The chain employs TRBV3-1 (or the pseudogene TRBV3-2) and TRBJ2-2, with D perhaps TRBD2 (5 bases). This CDR3 contains 14 residues. Germline V gives CDR1 LGHDT, CDR2 YNNKEL (reference sequence). V lost 4 bases and J 5 bases, leaving 11 bases between the germline ends. Here the CDR3 reads CASSPGVPTGELFF. The CDR3 DNA follows: TGTGCCAGCAGCCCCGGGGTTCCAACCGGGGAGCTGTTTTTT.

The chain combines TRBV6-5 with TRBJ2-3; 9 positions match TRBD2. There are 14 residues in the CDR3. J gave up 1 base and V 8 bases, and 4 bases lay outside the gene matches. The germline CDR1 and CDR2 sequences are MNHEY and SVGAGI. CDR3 sequence: CASRLADRTDTQYF. CDR3 nucleotide sequence: TGTGCCAGCCGACTAGCGGACCGCACAGATACGCAGTATTTT.

The chain couples TRBV7-2 to TRBJ1-3; D is possibly TRBD1 (6 bases). Trimming removed 6 bases from V and 0 bases from J, with 12 bases in between. Germline assignment: CDR1 SGHTA and CDR2 FQGNSA. CDR3 length: 15 residues. The CDR3 here is CASSKRTASGNTIYF. Written as DNA, the CDR3 is TGTGCCAGCAGTAAGAGGACAGCCTCTGGAAACACCATATATTTT.

The chain uses TRBV7-9 and TRBJ2-2; no clear D gene. Trimming took 5 bases from V and 5 from J, leaving 15 bases between them. Germline V gene sequence: CDR1 SEHNR, CDR2 FQNEAQ (reference sequence). The CDR3 length is 15 residues. The CDR3 here is CASSPISSKTGELFF. In DNA, the CDR3 is TGTGCCAGCAGCCCCATTAGTAGTAAGACCGGGGAGCTGTTTTTT.